What follows are 10 T cell receptor beta chains derived from one specimen sequenced in a study of identical twins. One entry per CDR3 protein results from TCRdb running MiXCR on the 5' RACE reads. The sample lists roughly 350,000 distinct CDR3 sequences, about 12% occurring once. These data also formed part of another study, on yellow fever vaccine responses in identical twins.

Sequenced sample: CD8+ T cells sorted from blood. These receptors were taken from a woman between 18 and 29 years old in good health.

V is TRBV12-3 or TRBV12-4 and J is TRBJ1-5; D perhaps matches TRBD1 (5 bases). The CDR3 spans 13 residues. V gave up 8 bases and J gave up 7 bases, with 15 bases separating them. CDR3 residues: CASALRGDQPQHF. In DNA, the CDR3 is TGTGCCAGCGCCCTCCGAGGGGACCAGCCCCAGCATTTT.

In its sample, this clonotype was seen a few times. V usage is TRBV24-1 and J usage is TRBJ2-5; D unclear. Trimming took off 8 bases at V and 2 bases at J, with 8 bases between the two ends. CDR1 and CDR2 from the germline V gene are KGHDR and SFDVKD. This CDR3 is built from 12 residues. The CDR3 region is CATKGQQETQYF. DNA for the CDR3: TGTGCCACCAAAGGGCAGCAAGAGACCCAGTACTTC.

This clonotype was seen only a few times. This chain links TRBV11-3 with TRBJ1-2; the D gene is possibly TRBD1 (6 bases). The CDR3 runs 14 residues. Between the trimmed V and J ends, which lost 5 bases and 4 bases, there was a span of 14 bases. The germline CDR1 and CDR2 sequences are SGHNT and YENEEA. DNA of the CDR3: TGTGCCAGCAGCCCCACCGGACAGTTCTATGGCTACACCTTC. This gives the protein CASSPTGQFYGYTF.

This clonotype turned up a few times. The chain links TRBV29-1 to TRBJ2-1, with D unresolved. Germline lookup yields CDR1 SQVTM and CDR2 ANQGSEA. This CDR3 has 14 residues. Trimming removed 4 bases at V and 5 bases at J, with 15 bases between. CDR3 coding DNA: TGCAGCGTTGTTACCAGGATCCTAGACAATGAGCAGTTCTTC. Translation gives CSVVTRILDNEQFF.

The chain combines TRBV29-1 with TRBJ2-2; D possibly corresponds to TRBD1 (5 bases). Deletions cut 4 bases from V and 4 bases from J, with 10 bases between. Germline CDR1 reads SQVTM; CDR2 reads ANQGSEA. The length of the CDR3 is 13 residues. CDR3 residues: CSVVSRVTGELFF. For the CDR3, the DNA is TGCAGCGTTGTCTCCAGGGTCACCGGGGAGCTGTTTTTT.

The CDR3 spells CASRGSGRANEQFF. The CDR3 nucleotides read TGTGCCAGCAGAGGTAGCGGGAGGGCAAATGAGCAGTTCTTC. The chain employs TRBV2 and TRBJ2-1; TRBD2 aligns across 11 bases. The length of the CDR3 is 14 residues. V lost 6 bases to trimming and J lost 7 bases; unmatched junction nucleotides: 5. CDR1 and CDR2 (germline): SNHLY, FYNNEI.

This clonotype came up many times. The V and J genes are TRBV12-3 or TRBV12-4 and TRBJ1-5; D call uncertain. Trimming removed 6 bases from V and 2 bases from J, with 5 bases in between. CDR3 length: 12 residues. The CDR3 spells CASRPGNQPQHF. The CDR3 nucleotides are TGTGCCAGCAGACCCGGCAATCAGCCCCAGCATTTT.

This clonotype was seen more than once but under ten times. J is TRBJ2-3 and V is TRBV2; D call uncertain. Germline CDR1 SNHLY, CDR2 FYNNEI. V lost 4 bases, J lost 1 base, and 12 bases lay in between. The CDR3 loop spans 15 amino acids. The chain's CDR3 is CASSGGHTGTDTQYF. CDR3 nucleotide sequence: TGTGCCAGCAGTGGTGGGCACACCGGCACAGATACGCAGTATTTT.

The chain has TRBV11-2 and TRBJ1-2, with TRBD1 matching over 8 bases. The V and J ends lost 1 base and 4 bases, in that order; junction bases with no gene match: 11. This CDR3 region has 17 residues. Germline values: CDR1 SGHAT, CDR2 FQNNGV. DNA of the CDR3: TGTGCCAGCAGCTTAGGAGAAGGACAGGGTGGAGGCTATGGCTACACCTTC. This sequence encodes CASSLGEGQGGGYGYTF.

J is TRBJ2-1 and V is TRBV10-1, with 10 bases lining up with TRBD2. The CDR3 is made up of 16 amino acids. The V and J ends lost 3 bases and 6 bases, in that order; junction bases with no gene match: 8. Germline lookup yields CDR1 WNHNN and CDR2 SYGVQD (reference sequence). In DNA, the CDR3 is TGCGCCAGCAGTGATTCTAGCGGGGGTACTTCCAATGAGCAGTTCTTC. Its protein product is CASSDSSGGTSNEQFF.